Below are 7 T cell receptor beta chains sequenced from a single sample in a study of T cell repertoires in cytomegalovirus infection. Their antigens are not known. TCRdb fed the reads into MiXCR, producing one record per CDR3 protein. This sample has about 740,000 distinct CDR3 sequences; around 30% occur once, and the top ten carry roughly 20%. This specimen was cultured PBMCs, taken from culture after CMV antigen stimulation. The source of these receptors is a human donor in good health (CMV status not recorded). Some clones in this sample may be carry-over from other donors' samples.

V and J are TRBV2 and TRBJ2-5; unclear D gene. Germline CDR1 SNHLY, CDR2 FYNNEI. Trimming cost V 5 bases and J 3 bases, with 13 bases left between them. This CDR3 spans 14 amino acids. DNA for the CDR3: TGTGCCAGCAGTCGGTCTAGTAGGGAAGAGACCCAGTACTTC. Translating it yields CASSRSSREETQYF. The variable domain in full, with the rest retrieved from reference TRBV2 and TRBJ2-5, is EPEVTQTPSHQVTQMGQEVILRCVPISNHLYFYWYRQILGQKVEFLVSFYNNEISEKSEIFDDQFSVERPDGSNFTLKIRSTKLEDSAMYFCASSRSSREETQYFGPGTRLLVL.

The table lists this clonotype with many counts. V and J are TRBV7-9 and TRBJ2-2, with D possibly being TRBD2 (5 bases). CDR1 is SEHNR and CDR2 is FQNEAQ in the germline V gene (reference sequence). The CDR3 contains 14 residues. The V end lost 1 base, the J end lost 3 bases, and 6 bases lay between the germline ends. The CDR3 nucleotides read TGTGCCAGCAGCTTAGACGGGGACACCGGGGAGCTGTTTTTT. This gives the protein CASSLDGDTGELFF.

The rearrangement links TRBV14 to TRBJ2-1; D may match TRBD1 or TRBD2 (5 bases each). There are 15 residues in the CDR3. Germline V gives CDR1 SGHDN, CDR2 FVKESK. The V and J ends lost 0 bases and 8 bases respectively, with 14 bases between them. The CDR3, as DNA: TGTGCCAGCAGCCAAGACTCCGCGGGCAGGGATGAGCAGTTCTTC. This sequence encodes CASSQDSAGRDEQFF. Variable domain in full (rest from reference TRBV14 and TRBJ2-1): EAGVTQFPSHSVIEKGQTVTLRCDPISGHDNLYWYRRVMGKEIKFLLHFVKESKQDESGMPNNRFLAERTGGTYSTLKVQPAELEDSGVYFCASSQDSAGRDEQFFGPGTRLTVL.

Many counts were recorded for this clonotype. V and J are TRBV7-8 and TRBJ2-6; D gene ambiguous. Trimming removed 5 bases from V and 0 bases from J, with 17 bases in between. Germline V CDR1 and CDR2: SGHVS, FQNEAQ. The CDR3 is made up of 18 amino acids. This CDR3 reads CASSPNPSGFSGANVLTF. The CDR3 DNA sequence: TGTGCCAGCAGCCCAAACCCTTCAGGATTCTCTGGGGCCAACGTCCTGACTTTC.

This clonotype was seen ten or more times. V usage is TRBV7-8 and J usage is TRBJ2-7; no firm D call. Trimming stripped 0 bases from V and 3 bases from J, with 6 bases between. CDR3 size: 13 residues. Germline-derived CDR1 and CDR2 are SGHVS and FQNEAQ. CDR3 sequence: CASSLAVIYEQYF. The CDR3 coding sequence is TGTGCCAGCAGCTTAGCGGTGATCTACGAGCAGTACTTC.

The genes are TRBV18 and TRBJ1-1; perhaps TRBD1 as D (5 bases). CDR1 and CDR2 (germline): KGHSH, LQKENI. Trimming cost V 4 bases and J 2 bases, with 11 bases left between them. The CDR3 sequence is 14 residues long. The CDR3 coding sequence is TGTGCCAGCTCACTGAACCGGGACAACACTGAAGCTTTCTTT. The encoded protein is CASSLNRDNTEAFF.

This chain links TRBV7-6 with TRBJ1-1; D is ambiguous. CDR1 SGHVS and CDR2 FNYEAQ come from the germline V gene. This CDR3 has 16 residues. Trimming removed 3 bases from V and 3 bases from J, with 17 bases in between. The CDR3 sequence is CASSFSRGSKDTEAFF. As DNA, the CDR3 is TGTGCCAGCAGCTTTTCCAGAGGGTCGAAGGACACTGAAGCTTTCTTT. The full variable domain, in which reference TRBV7-6 and TRBJ1-1 provide the parts outside the CDR3, is GAGVSQSPRYKVTKRGQDVALRCDPISGHVSLYWYRQALGQGPEFLTYFNYEAQQDKSGLPNDRFSAERPEGSISTLTIQRTEQRDSAMYRCASSFSRGSKDTEAFFGQGTRLTVV.